The source of this T cell receptor beta chain is a study of tumor-infiltrating lymphocytes in oesophageal squamous cell carcinoma. TCRdb reprocessed the PCR reads with MiXCR, giving one entry per CDR3 protein. The sample has 15,000 to 20,000 distinct CDR3 sequences, 40% to 55% seen once. The CDR3 totals 16 residues. The germline gives CDR1 SGHTA, CDR2 FQGNSA. The chain has TRBV7-2 and TRBJ2-1, with 7 positions matching TRBD2. The J call may be incorrect, as the DNA end agrees better with TRBJ2-7. Input material: blood. The sequence was collected from a female donor with esophageal squamous cell carcinoma. DNA for the CDR3: TGTGCCAGCAGCAAACGGGTCGCTAGCGGAGCCTACGAGCAGTACTTC. It yields the protein CASSKRVASGAYEQYF.